This T cell receptor (beta chain) was found in a study of metastatic and nonmetastatic thyroid tumors. Study as a whole: Both malignant and benign thyroid patients supplied peripheral blood and tumor or nodule tissue samples, across which the repertoires of these patients were then compared.

Each patient went into thyroid surgery without having received any treatment. This clone is deemed medium-sized. Its antigen is currently unknown. Whole-study results and caveats: Reported TCR beta diversity, measured in blood and tumor, was significantly higher for malignant thyroid tumors than for benign nodules.

This CDR3 has 17 residues. The germline gives CDR1 SEHNR, CDR2 FQNEAQ (reference sequence). Trimming stripped 2 bases from V and 5 bases from J, with 18 bases between. Original data processing: CDR3 was compared across clinicopathological groups, and the resulting differences were used to build a distant-metastasis classifier for papillary thyroid cancer. TCRdb reassembled clones from the PCR reads with MiXCR. The authors' filters were not applied to this entry. The sample yields 30,000 to 45,000 clones, less than 30% seen once. The sample taken for sequencing was blood. This TCR was recovered from a male donor with papillary thyroid cancer or a benign thyroid nodule (not recorded which). Some clones in this sample may be carry-over from other donors' samples. V is TRBV7-9 and J is TRBJ2-2, with D possibly being TRBD2 (5 bases). The CDR3, as DNA: TGTGCCAGCAGCTTATACGCGGGCGTCGGGGTAACCGGGGAGCTGTTTTTT. This translates into CASSLYAGVGVTGELFF.